This TCR beta chain comes out of a study of beta chain features in type 1 diabetes. As every portion of the isolated RNA was reverse transcribed, the sequencing read expressed TCRB transcripts. Clones were read by immunoSEQ multiplex PCR, and TCRdb kept only the in-frame ones, dropping some. Among some 500,000 clones listed, about 10% were seen once. Germline values: CDR1 SNHLY, CDR2 FYNNEI. The length of the CDR3 is 13 residues. V lost 5 bases to trimming and J lost 0 bases, with 4 bases between them. This clone was seen a handful of times. The chain recombines TRBV2 with TRBJ1-4; no firm D call. The receptor was isolated from a woman aged 18-30 years in good health. The sequenced sample consisted of naive CD4+ T cells from blood. The CDR3 DNA sequence: TGTGCCAGCAGTCCGGCAACTAATGAAAAACTGTTTTTT. Encoded protein: CASSPATNEKLFF.